The present TCR beta chain was sequenced within a study of CD8 T cells in ankylosing spondylitis. This clonotype was seen a few times. Its antigen is unidentified. The CDR3 length is 17 residues. The V end lost 1 base, the J end lost 4 bases, and 20 bases lay between the germline ends. Germline V gene lookup returns CDR1 SGHTA and CDR2 FQGTGA. Whole-study results and caveats: Significantly higher representation of disease-linked clones was reported for matched ankylosing spondylitis synovial fluid. Characteristic, it appeared, of ankylosing spondylitis blood was a TCR beta motif of 7 or 8 highly homologous variants.

It was by quantitative 5'-RACE with molecular barcodes that TCR beta libraries were made. TCRdb re-derived calls from the 5' RACE reads in MiXCR, one entry per CDR3 protein. The sample gives 250,000 to 300,000 distinct CDR3 sequences, over 15% of which show up once; roughly 8.3% is in the top ten. The receptor was isolated from a male donor with ankylosing spondylitis or in good health (not recorded which). Source material: blood, either unsorted or a sorted T cell fraction (not recorded which). V gene TRBV7-3 combines with J gene TRBJ2-7, with D perhaps TRBD1 or TRBD2 (6 bases each). The CDR3 coding sequence is TGTGCCAGCAGCTTAAGAGGGGGACTCGCGGGGCAGTACGAGCAGTACGTC. Encoded protein: CASSLRGGLAGQYEQYV.